This T cell receptor (beta chain) is drawn from a study of cytomegalovirus exposure and HLA in healthy donors. Study-level findings and limits: For presence/absence analyses, sequencing depth was assumed to be roughly uniform across donors.

A multiplex PCR was run with 60 Vbeta primers and 13 Jbeta primers. TCRdb's table, derived via immunoSEQ multiplex PCR, lists solely in-frame clones and lacks some. Altogether about 130,000 clones are present, around 85% being singletons, with the ten largest covering more than 1.5%. The germline V gene encodes CDR1 SGDLS and CDR2 YYNGEE. The V gene end was trimmed by 4 bases and the J gene end by 4 bases; junction bases not matched to a gene: 11. This CDR3 spans 16 amino acids. The study sampled nominally healthy donors, though unrecorded immune exposures were likely. A note on this clone: No antigen is known for it.

The clonotype comes from a boy younger than 18 in good health and CMV-seronegative. The sample taken for sequencing was PBMCs. This chain uses TRBV9 with TRBJ2-5; 9 bases map to TRBD2. CDR3 region: CASSTSGGGAGETQYF. The CDR3 DNA sequence: TGTGCCAGCAGCACGAGCGGCGGGGGGGCCGGAGAGACCCAGTACTTC.